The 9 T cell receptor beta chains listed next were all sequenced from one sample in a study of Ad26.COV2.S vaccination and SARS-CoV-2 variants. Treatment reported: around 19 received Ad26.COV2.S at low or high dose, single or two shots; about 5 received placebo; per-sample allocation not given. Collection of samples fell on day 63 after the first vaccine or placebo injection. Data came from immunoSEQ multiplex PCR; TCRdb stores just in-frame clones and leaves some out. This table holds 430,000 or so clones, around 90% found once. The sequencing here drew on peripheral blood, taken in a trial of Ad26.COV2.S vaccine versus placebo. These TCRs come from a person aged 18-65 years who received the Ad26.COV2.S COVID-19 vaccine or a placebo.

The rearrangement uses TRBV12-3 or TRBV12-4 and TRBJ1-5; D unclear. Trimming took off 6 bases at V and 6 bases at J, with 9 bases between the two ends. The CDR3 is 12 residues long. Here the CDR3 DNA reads TGTGCCAGCAGCCCGGACTCTCAGCCCCAGCATTTT. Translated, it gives CASSPDSQPQHF.

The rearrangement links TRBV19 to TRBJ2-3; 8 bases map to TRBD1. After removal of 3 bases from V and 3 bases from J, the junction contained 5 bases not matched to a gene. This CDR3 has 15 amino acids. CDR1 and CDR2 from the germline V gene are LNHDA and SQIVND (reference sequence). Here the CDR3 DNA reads TGTGCCAGTAGTATCCAGGGGGCTGAAACAGATACGCAGTATTTT. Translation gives CASSIQGAETDTQYF. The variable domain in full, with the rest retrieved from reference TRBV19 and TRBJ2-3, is DGGITQSPKYLFRKEGQNVTLSCEQNLNHDAMYWYRQDPGQGLRLIYYSQIVNDFQKGDIAEGYSVSREKKESFPLTVTSAQKNPTAFYLCASSIQGAETDTQYFGPGTRLTVL.

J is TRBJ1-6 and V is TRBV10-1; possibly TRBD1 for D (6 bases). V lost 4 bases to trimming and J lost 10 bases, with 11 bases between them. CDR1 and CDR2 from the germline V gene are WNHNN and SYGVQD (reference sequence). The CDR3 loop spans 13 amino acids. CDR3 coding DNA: TGCGCCAGCAGTGGGGACAAGCGATCACCCCTCCACTTT. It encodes CASSGDKRSPLHF.

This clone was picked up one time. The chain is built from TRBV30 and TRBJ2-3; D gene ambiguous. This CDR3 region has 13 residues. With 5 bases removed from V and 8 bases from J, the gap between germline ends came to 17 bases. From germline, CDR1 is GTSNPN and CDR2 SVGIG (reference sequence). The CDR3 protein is CAWEPGRHGTQYF. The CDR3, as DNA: TGTGCCTGGGAGCCGGGCCGACACGGTACGCAGTATTTT.

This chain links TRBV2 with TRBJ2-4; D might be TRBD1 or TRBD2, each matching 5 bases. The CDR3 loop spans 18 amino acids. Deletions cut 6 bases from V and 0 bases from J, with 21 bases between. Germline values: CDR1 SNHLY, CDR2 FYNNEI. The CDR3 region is CASSAPGRRTVAKNIQYF. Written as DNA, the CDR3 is TGTGCCAGCAGCGCACCGGGACGGAGGACCGTAGCCAAAAACATTCAGTACTTC. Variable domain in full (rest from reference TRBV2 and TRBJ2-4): EPEVTQTPSHQVTQMGQEVILRCVPISNHLYFYWYRQILGQKVEFLVSFYNNEISEKSEIFDDQFSVERPDGSNFTLKIRSTKLEDSAMYFCASSAPGRRTVAKNIQYFGAGTRLSVL.

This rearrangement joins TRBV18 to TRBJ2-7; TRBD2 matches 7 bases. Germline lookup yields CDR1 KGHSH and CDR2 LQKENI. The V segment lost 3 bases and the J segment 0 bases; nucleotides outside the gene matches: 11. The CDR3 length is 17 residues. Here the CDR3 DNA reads TGTGCCAGCTCACCCTCTTCGGGAGGACCTAGCTCCTACGAGCAGTACTTC. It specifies CASSPSSGGPSSYEQYF.

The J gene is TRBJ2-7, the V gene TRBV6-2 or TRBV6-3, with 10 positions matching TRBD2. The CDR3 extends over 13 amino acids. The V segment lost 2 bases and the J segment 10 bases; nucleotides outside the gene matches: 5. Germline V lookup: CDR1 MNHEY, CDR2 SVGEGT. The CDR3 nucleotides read TGTGCCAGCAGTTACGGTCTAGCGGGAGATCAGTACTTC. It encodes CASSYGLAGDQYF.

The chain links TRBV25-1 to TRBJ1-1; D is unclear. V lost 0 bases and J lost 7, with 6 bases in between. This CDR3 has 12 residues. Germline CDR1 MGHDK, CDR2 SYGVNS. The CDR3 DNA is TGTGCCAGCAGTGAATATCTCGGTGAAGCTTTCTTT. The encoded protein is CASSEYLGEAFF.

CDR3 in DNA: TGTGCCAGCTCCCCTTTCGCAGATACGCAGTATTTT. Amino acids: CASSPFADTQYF. This chain joins TRBV18 and TRBJ2-3, with D hard to call. CDR3 size: 12 residues. Germline values: CDR1 KGHSH, CDR2 LQKENI. V shed 6 bases and J shed 4 bases, with 8 bases lying between them.